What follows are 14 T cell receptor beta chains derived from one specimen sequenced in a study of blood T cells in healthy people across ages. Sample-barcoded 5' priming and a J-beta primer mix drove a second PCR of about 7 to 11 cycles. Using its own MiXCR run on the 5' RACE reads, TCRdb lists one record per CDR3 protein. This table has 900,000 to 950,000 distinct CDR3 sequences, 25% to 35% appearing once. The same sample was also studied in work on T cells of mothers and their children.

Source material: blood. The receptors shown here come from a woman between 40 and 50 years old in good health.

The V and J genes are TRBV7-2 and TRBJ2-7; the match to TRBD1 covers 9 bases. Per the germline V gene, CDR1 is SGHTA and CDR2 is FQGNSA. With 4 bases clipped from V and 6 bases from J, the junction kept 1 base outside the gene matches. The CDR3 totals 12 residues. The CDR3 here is CASSYRGLEQYF. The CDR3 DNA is TGTGCCAGCAGCTACAGGGGGCTCGAGCAGTACTTC.

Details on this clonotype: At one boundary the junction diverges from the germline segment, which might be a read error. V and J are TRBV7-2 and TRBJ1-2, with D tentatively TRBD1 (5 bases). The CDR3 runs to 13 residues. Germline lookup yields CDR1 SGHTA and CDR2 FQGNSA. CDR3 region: CASNPDRFYGHTF. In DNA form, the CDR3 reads TGTGCCAGCAACCCCGACAGATTCTATGGCCACACCTTC.

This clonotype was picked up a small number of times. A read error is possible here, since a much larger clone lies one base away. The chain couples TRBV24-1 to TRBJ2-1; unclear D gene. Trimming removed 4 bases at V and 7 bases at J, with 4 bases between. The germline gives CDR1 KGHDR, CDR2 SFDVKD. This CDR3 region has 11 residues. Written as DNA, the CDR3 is TGTGCCACCAGTGAGTGGAATGAGCAGTTCTTC. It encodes CATSEWNEQFF.

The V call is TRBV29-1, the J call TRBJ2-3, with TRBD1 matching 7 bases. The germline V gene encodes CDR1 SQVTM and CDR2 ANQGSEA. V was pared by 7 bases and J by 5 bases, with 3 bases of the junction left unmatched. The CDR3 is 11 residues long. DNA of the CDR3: TGCAGCGCAGGACAGGTAGATACGCAGTATTTT. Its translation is CSAGQVDTQYF.

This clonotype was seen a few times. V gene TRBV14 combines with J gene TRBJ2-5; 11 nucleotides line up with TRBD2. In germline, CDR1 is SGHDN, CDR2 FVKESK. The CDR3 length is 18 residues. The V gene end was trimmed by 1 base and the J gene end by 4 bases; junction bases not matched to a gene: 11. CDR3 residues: CASSQGLLAGGLGETQYF. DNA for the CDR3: TGTGCCAGCAGCCAAGGGCTTCTAGCGGGGGGACTCGGAGAGACCCAGTACTTC.

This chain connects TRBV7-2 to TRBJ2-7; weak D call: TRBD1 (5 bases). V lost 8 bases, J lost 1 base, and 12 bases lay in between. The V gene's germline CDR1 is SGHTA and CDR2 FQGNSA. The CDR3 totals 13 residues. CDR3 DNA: TGTGCCAGCGGGGCAGGTTCTTCCTACGAGCAGTACTTC. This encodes CASGAGSSYEQYF.

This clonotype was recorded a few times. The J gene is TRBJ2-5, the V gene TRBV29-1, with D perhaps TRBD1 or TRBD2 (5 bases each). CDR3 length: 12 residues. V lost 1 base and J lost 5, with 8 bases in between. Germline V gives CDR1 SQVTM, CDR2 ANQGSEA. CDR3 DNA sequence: TGCAGCGTTGAAGCCTGGGGGGAGACCCAGTACTTC. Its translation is CSVEAWGETQYF.

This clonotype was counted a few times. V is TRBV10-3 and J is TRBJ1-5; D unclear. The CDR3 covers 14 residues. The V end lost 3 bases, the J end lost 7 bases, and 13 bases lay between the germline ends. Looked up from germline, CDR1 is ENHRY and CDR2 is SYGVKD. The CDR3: CAISDGSSGQPQHF. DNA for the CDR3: TGTGCCATCAGTGATGGCTCCTCGGGCCAGCCCCAGCATTTT.

CDR3 bases: TGCAGTGCTAGAGGGATGGACCTAGGATATGGCTACACCTTC. It specifies CSARGMDLGYGYTF. The chain uses TRBV20-1 and TRBJ1-2; no definite D call. Germline CDR1 and CDR2: DFQATT and SNEGSKA (reference sequence). V gave up 1 base and J gave up 5 bases, with 14 bases separating them. The CDR3 covers 14 residues.

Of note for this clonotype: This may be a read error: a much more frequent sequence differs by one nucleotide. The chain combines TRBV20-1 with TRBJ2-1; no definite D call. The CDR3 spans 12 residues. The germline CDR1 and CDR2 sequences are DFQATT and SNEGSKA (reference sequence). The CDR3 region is CRARDLDNEQFF. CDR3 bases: TGCAGGGCTAGAGATTTGGACAATGAGCAGTTCTTC.

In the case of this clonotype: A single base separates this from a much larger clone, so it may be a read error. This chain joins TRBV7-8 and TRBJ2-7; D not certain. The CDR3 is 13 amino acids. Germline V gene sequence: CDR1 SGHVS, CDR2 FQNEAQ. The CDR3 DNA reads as TGTGCCAACAGCTTGTACAATAACTACGAGCAGTACTTC. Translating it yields CANSLYNNYEQYF.

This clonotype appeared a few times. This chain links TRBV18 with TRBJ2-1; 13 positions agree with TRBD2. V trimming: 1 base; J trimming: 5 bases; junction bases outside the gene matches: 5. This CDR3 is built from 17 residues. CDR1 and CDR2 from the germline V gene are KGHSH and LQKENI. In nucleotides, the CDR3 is TGTGCCAGCTCACCACGACTAGCGGGGGGCCCCCACAATGAGCAGTTCTTC. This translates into CASSPRLAGGPHNEQFF.

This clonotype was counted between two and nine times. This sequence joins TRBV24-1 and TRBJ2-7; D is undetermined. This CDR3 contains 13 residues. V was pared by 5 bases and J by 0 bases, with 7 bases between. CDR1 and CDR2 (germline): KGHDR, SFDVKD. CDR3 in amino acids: CATSAYSSYEQYF. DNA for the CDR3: TGTGCCACCAGTGCTTACAGCTCCTACGAGCAGTACTTC.

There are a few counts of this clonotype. CDR3 region: CSAEGTSGGLGYNEQYF. The CDR3 DNA follows: TGCAGTGCTGAAGGGACTAGCGGGGGCCTCGGGTACAATGAGCAGTACTTC. The gene calls are TRBV20-1 and TRBJ2-7, with 14 nucleotides matching TRBD2. Germline V gives CDR1 DFQATT, CDR2 SNEGSKA (reference sequence). This CDR3 spans 17 amino acids. With 5 bases clipped from V and 7 bases from J, the junction kept 16 bases outside the gene matches.